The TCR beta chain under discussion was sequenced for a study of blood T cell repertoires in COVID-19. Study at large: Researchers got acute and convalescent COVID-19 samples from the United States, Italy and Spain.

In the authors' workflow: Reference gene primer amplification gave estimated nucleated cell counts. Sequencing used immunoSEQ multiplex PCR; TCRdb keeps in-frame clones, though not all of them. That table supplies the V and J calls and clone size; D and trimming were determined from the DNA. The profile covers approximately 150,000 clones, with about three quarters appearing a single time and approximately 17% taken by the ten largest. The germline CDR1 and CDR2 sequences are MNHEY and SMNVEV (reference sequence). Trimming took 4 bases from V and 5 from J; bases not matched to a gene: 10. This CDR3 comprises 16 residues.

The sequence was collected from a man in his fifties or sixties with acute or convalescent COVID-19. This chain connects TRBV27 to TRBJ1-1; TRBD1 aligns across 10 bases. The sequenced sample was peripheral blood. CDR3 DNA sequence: TGTGCCAGCAGTTCGGCCCACCGGACAGGGGGGACTGAAGCTTTCTTT. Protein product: CASSSAHRTGGTEAFF.